A selection of T cell receptor beta chains follows, all from one sample in a study of T-cell memory formation after mild COVID-19. TCRdb fed the 5' RACE reads into MiXCR, producing one record per CDR3 protein. The data hold under 600,000 distinct CDR3 sequences, with less than 25% observed a single time. Input material: PBMCs or a T cell subset sorted from them (not recorded which). The receptors here all came from an adult woman who had mild COVID-19 (a few samples of this study predate the infection). Cell type and time point are not known. The CDR3 runs from the conserved cysteine through the conserved F or W. The D gene is left open where the match is weak. Rows give clone size only sometimes, using once, few, many, or a class for an expanded clone.

D: -; size: few; V: TRBV12-3/TRBV12-4; J: TRBJ2-3; CDR3: CASSLFGSPVPFTDTQYF; DNA: TGTGCCAGCAGCTTATTTGGTAGCCCTGTTCCTTTCACAGATACGCAGTATTTT
D: -; size: few; V: TRBV5-1; J: TRBJ2-3; CDR3: CASSLDAGVTSTDTQYF; DNA: TGCGCCAGCAGCTTGGATGCAGGGGTTACTAGCACAGATACGCAGTATTTT
D: -; size: few; V: TRBV20-1; J: TRBJ2-2; CDR3: CSASKGGSTGELFF; DNA: TGCAGTGCTAGTAAGGGTGGTAGCACCGGGGAGCTGTTTTTT
D: -; size: -; V: TRBV7-9; J: TRBJ1-5; CDR3: CASSSQAQPQHF; DNA: TGTGCCAGCAGCTCACAAGCGCAGCCCCAGCATTTT
D: TRBD2; size: few; V: TRBV7-2; J: TRBJ2-3; CDR3: CASSPDGPSGTSTDTQYF; DNA: TGTGCCAGCAGCCCCGATGGCCCTAGCGGGACTAGCACAGATACGCAGTATTTT
D: TRBD2; size: -; V: TRBV6-5; J: TRBJ2-7; CDR3: CASSYSGLAGKEQYF; DNA: TGTGCCAGCAGTTACTCTGGCCTAGCGGGTAAAGAGCAGTACTTC
D: -; size: -; V: TRBV2; J: TRBJ1-1; CDR3: CASSRALGRSNTEAFF; DNA: TGTGCCAGCAGTAGAGCTTTGGGCAGATCGAACACTGAAGCTTTCTTT
D: -; size: few; V: TRBV5-1; J: TRBJ2-7; CDR3: CASSLGRGPAYEQYF; DNA: TGCGCCAGCAGCTTGGGTCGGGGTCCGGCCTACGAGCAGTACTTC
D: -; size: -; V: TRBV5-1; J: TRBJ2-7; CDR3: CASSLGAETYEQYF; DNA: TGCGCCAGCAGCTTGGGGGCAGAGACCTACGAGCAGTACTTC
D: TRBD1; size: few; V: TRBV12-3/TRBV12-4; J: TRBJ2-3; CDR3: CASSLSGTGVISTDTQYF; DNA: TGTGCCAGCAGTTTAAGCGGGACAGGGGTCATTAGCACAGATACGCAGTATTTT
D: TRBD1; size: -; V: TRBV14; J: TRBJ1-2; CDR3: CASSPYRGRFGYTF; DNA: TGTGCCAGCAGCCCTTACAGGGGGCGATTTGGCTACACCTTC
D: -; size: -; V: TRBV4-2; J: TRBJ2-3; CDR3: CASSPRAFGGTDTQYF; DNA: TGTGCCAGCAGCCCCCGGGCATTCGGGGGCACAGATACGCAGTATTTT
D: -; size: -; V: TRBV24-1; J: TRBJ2-4; CDR3: CATSDTTAAKNIQYF; DNA: TGTGCCACCAGTGACACGACAGCGGCCAAAAACATTCAGTACTTC
D: -; size: few; V: TRBV7-6; J: TRBJ2-7; CDR3: CASSLEGMKPLSEQYF; DNA: TGTGCCAGCAGCTTAGAGGGGATGAAGCCCTTATCGGAGCAGTACTTC
D: TRBD2; size: few; V: TRBV7-2; J: TRBJ2-2; CDR3: CASSLGGGVSGELFF; DNA: TGTGCCAGCAGCTTAGGGGGAGGGGTCTCCGGGGAGCTGTTTTTT
D: TRBD1; size: -; V: TRBV14; J: TRBJ1-4; CDR3: CASSPGYGTVNEKLFF; DNA: TGTGCCAGCAGCCCTGGGTACGGGACAGTGAATGAAAAACTGTTTTTT
D: -; size: once; V: TRBV12-3/TRBV12-4; J: TRBJ2-1; CDR3: CASRPPVGRTTNEQFF; DNA: TGTGCCAGCAGGCCCCCGGTGGGCAGAACAACCAATGAGCAGTTCTTC
D: -; size: -; V: TRBV20-1; J: TRBJ1-2; CDR3: CSASPLRDTGYGYTF; DNA: TGCAGTGCTAGCCCTCTCCGGGACACTGGATATGGCTACACCTTC
D: TRBD2; size: -; V: TRBV18; J: TRBJ2-7; CDR3: CASSPRGTSGSYEQYF; DNA: TGTGCCAGCTCACCCCGAGGGACTAGCGGGAGCTACGAGCAGTACTTC
D: TRBD1; size: -; V: TRBV27; J: TRBJ2-7; CDR3: CASSKGTDGYEQYF; DNA: TGTGCCAGCAGCAAGGGGACAGATGGGTACGAGCAGTACTTC
D: -; size: -; V: TRBV6-5; J: TRBJ2-2; CDR3: CASSYARVAGELFF; DNA: TGTGCCAGCAGTTATGCGAGGGTAGCCGGGGAGCTGTTTTTT